These T cell receptor beta chains were read from a single sample in a study of cytomegalovirus exposure and HLA in healthy donors. Sequencing was performed with immunoSEQ multiplex PCR; in TCRdb, only in-frame clones are kept and a portion is missing. The sample contains 130,000 to 150,000 clones, around 82% of which appear only once. The source material was PBMCs. The source is a man between 40 and 49 years old in good health and CMV-seropositive. The CDR3 runs from the conserved cysteine through the conserved F or W. The order of the fields is V gene, clone size, J gene, D gene, CDR3 DNA, CDR3 protein. The D gene is left open where the match is weak. Some rows have no size entry. The others give once, few or many, or a class for an expanded clone.

TRBV30	-	TRBJ1-5	-	TGTGCCTGGAGTGTACAGGGTGGCGGTCAGCCCCAGCATTTT	CAWSVQGGGQPQHF
TRBV4-1	-	TRBJ1-2	TRBD1	TGCGCCAGCAGCCAAGATTCCCCAGACAGGGGGCCTCATGGCTACACCTTC	CASSQDSPDRGPHGYTF
TRBV2	-	TRBJ2-1	-	TGTGCCAGCAGTCCGGGACAAGCCCGACAGTTCTTC	CASSPGQARQFF
TRBV5-6	-	TRBJ2-1	TRBD2	TGTGCCAGCAGCTTGGAGGGGAATAGCGGGGGGGAGGATGAGCAGTTCTTC	CASSLEGNSGGEDEQFF
TRBV6-5	-	TRBJ2-7	TRBD1	TGTGCCAGCACCCCGGGACAGGGCTACGAGCAGTACTTC	CASTPGQGYEQYF
TRBV19	-	TRBJ2-7	TRBD1	TGTGCCAGTAGTGCCCGGGACAGGGGCCACGAGCAGTACTTC	CASSARDRGHEQYF
TRBV19	-	TRBJ1-5	-	TGTGCCAGTAGTACCGACGGAGGTGACAATCAGCCCCAGCATTTT	CASSTDGGDNQPQHF
TRBV10-1	once	TRBJ1-1	-	TGCGCCAGCAGTGAGATAAGCGGGAACACTGAAGCTTTCTTT	CASSEISGNTEAFF
TRBV25-1	-	TRBJ2-3	TRBD2	TGTGCCAGCAGTGAGACTAGCGGGGAAACAGATACGCAGTATTTT	CASSETSGETDTQYF
TRBV27	-	TRBJ1-2	TRBD1	TGTGCCAGCAGTTTATACAGGGGGTATGGCTACACCTTC	CASSLYRGYGYTF
TRBV20-1	-	TRBJ2-7	-	TGCAGTGCTAGAGCGGTCGAGCAGTACTTC	CSARAVEQYF
TRBV13	-	TRBJ2-1	TRBD2	TGTGCCAGCGGCGAGACTAGCGGGAGGGCATCCTACAATGCGCAGTTCTTC	CASGETSGRASYNAQFF
TRBV27	once	TRBJ2-7	TRBD1	TGTGCCAGCAGTTTACGAGGGACAGTCTTCGGCGAGCAGTACTTC	CASSLRGTVFGEQYF
TRBV30	-	TRBJ1-1	-	TGTGCCTGGAGCAAGAACACTGAAGCTTTCTTT	CAWSKNTEAFF
TRBV28	once	TRBJ2-7	TRBD1	TGTGCCAGCAGTTTGGGAGGCAGGGGGCTCGACGAGCAGTACTTC	CASSLGGRGLDEQYF
TRBV10-3	-	TRBJ1-3	TRBD1	TGTGCCATCATGATACGCGGGACAGGTGGAAACACCATATATTTT	CAIMIRGTGGNTIYF
TRBV6-5	-	TRBJ2-2	-	TGTGCCAGCAGTTACTCGAAAAGACTTAACACCGGGGAGCTGTTTTTT	CASSYSKRLNTGELFF
TRBV15	-	TRBJ1-3	-	TGTGCCACCAGCAGTGTAGCGGGGTCGGGGGGAAACACCATATATTTT	CATSSVAGSGGNTIYF
TRBV6-5	-	TRBJ1-2	TRBD1	TGTGCCAGCAGTTACTCTGGGACAGGGGGCTATGGCTACACCTTC	CASSYSGTGGYGYTF